The following is a T cell receptor beta chain sequence with its context. This sample was included in a study of T-cell memory formation after mild COVID-19. The CDR3 consists of 8 residues. Germline V gene sequence: CDR1 SGHAT, CDR2 FQNNGV. Trimming removed 0 bases from V and 15 bases from J, with 0 bases in between. TCRdb called the 5' RACE reads again in MiXCR, with one record for every CDR3 protein. The sample has 450,000 to 650,000 distinct CDR3 sequences, 18% seen once. The chain carries TRBV11-2 and TRBJ2-1, with D hard to call. The sequenced sample consisted of PBMCs or a T cell subset sorted from them (not recorded which). This receptor was obtained from an adult woman who had mild COVID-19 (a few samples of this study predate the infection). Cell type and time point are not known. CDR3 in amino acids: CASSLEFF. The CDR3 DNA reads as TGTGCCAGCAGCTTAGAGTTCTTC.